The text below deals with one T cell receptor (beta chain). In its sample, this clonotype was seen many times. Its antigen is not yet known. Base quality data are lacking; no much larger clone is found one base away. Hyperthyroidism patients were aged 18 to 65 years and newly diagnosed, with disease duration of less than 2 months. Any patient with an uncontrolled infection, another autoimmune disease, pregnancy or lactation was excluded. Diagnoses were established on the basis of clinical symptoms, serum thyroxine and TRAb, thyroid ultrasound, and orbital computed tomography. Blood from progressor patients was collected at the time of first diagnosis with hyperthyroidism, before any ophthalmopathy symptoms had appeared. Ficoll-Paque density gradient centrifugation was used to isolate PBMCs from under 11 ml of fresh peripheral blood. Patients classed as progressors first received a Graves' hyperthyroidism diagnosis and then went on to develop ophthalmopathy during follow-up. Total RNA was extracted with Trizol reagent, and quality was checked on an Agilent 2100 Bioanalyzer.

The data derive from a study of T cells in Graves' hyperthyroidism and ophthalmopathy (dated by TCRdb to between 2017 and 2020). About the study as a whole: Peripheral blood was sampled at the time of initial diagnosis, prior to any treatment. A discovery cohort of about a hundred patients, approximately 45 with Graves' ophthalmopathy and 55 to 60 with stable Graves' hyperthyroidism, was used to find distinguishing TCR V-J signatures. Prospective prediction of ophthalmopathy was tested in an independent validation cohort of under 20 hyperthyroidism patients and 17 patients who later progressed to ophthalmopathy. The 100 discovery patients were divided at random into training and test sets in a 7:3 ratio. Thyroid tissue and blood T-cell repertoires from more than 5 Graves' hyperthyroidism patients were also compared in the study. After blood sampling, hyperthyroidism patients were treated with methimazole at a starting dose of 30 mg daily, and ophthalmopathy patients were treated with high-dose intravenous methylprednisolone. The paper describes TCR Vbeta CDR3 sequencing of fewer than 150 peripheral blood samples, made up of 43 ophthalmopathy patients, around 78 hyperthyroidism patients and some 17 progressor patients.

General conclusions and limits of the study: In validation, the model predicted progression to ophthalmopathy a median of roughly 6.1 months before onset, with 65% to 71% sensitivity and 72.22% specificity. In cross-validation, a model built on a 13 V-J signature told ophthalmopathy apart from stable hyperthyroidism with over 85% sensitivity and roughly 81% specificity, and in testing the same model reached 80%/75%. Most expanded thyroid clonotypes (frequency above 0.001) were also detected in blood, suggesting blood repertoires may reflect thyroid immune responses. No statistical method was used to set the sample size in advance, and investigators knew the group allocation.

Here V drops 0 bases and J drops 4 bases, and the junction holds 8 bases not matched to any gene. From the germline V gene (reference sequence), CDR1 is DFQATT and CDR2 is SNEGSKA. Including cysteine and phenylalanine, the CDR3 has 15 amino acids. Only the CDR3 region is kept as DNA, spanning 45 bases read in frame from base 1. TCR beta CDR3 regions were amplified from RNA transcripts. A first-round RT-PCR of the TCR CDR3 used the HTBI primer set with the Qiagen OneStep RT-PCR kit. The libraries were constructed in a second round of multiplex PCR and then size-selected and purified. The libraries were sequenced on an Illumina HiSeq2000 using paired-end 100 bp reads. The study's processing was this. Raw data were processed with SOAPnuke, discarding reads with adapters, uncalled bases, mean Phred below 15, or no exact constant-primer or identifier match. COPE v1.2.5 was used to merge high-quality paired reads, and clonotypes were defined as unique nucleotide sequences. Clonotypes were aligned to IMGT TRBV, TRBD and TRBJ reference segments using MiTCR v1.1. The analysis was restricted to V-J combinations with a frequency above 0.0001, which together covered 99% to 99.2% of the repertoires. A TCS score was defined as the ratio of F50 (clonal expansion) to E x V (chaos), with BLOSUM62-based TCRdist applied between CDR3 peptides within each V-J. Welch's t-statistics and random forest reduced fewer than 550 V-J features to about 13, which were used in a naive Bayes classifier (R e1071). Clones were called with MiXCR by TCRdb after fastp trimmed the public reads at Q25, and only in-frame beta chains were retained. Every CDR3 protein is listed once, alongside the most common genes and DNA of its rows. Here the V and J calls rest on TCRdb's processing, not on the authors' analysis. The sample profile shows tens of thousands of distinct CDR3 sequences; about 50% of them were found once. Roughly 6.2% of the sample is in the top ten clones.

Sequenced input: blood. The receptor was derived from a woman aged 45-65 years with Graves' hyperthyroidism that later progressed to Graves' ophthalmopathy. The chain is assembled from TRBV20-1 and TRBJ2-7, and TRBD2 matches 8 of the central bases. The nucleotides are TGCAGTGCTAGAGATTATGCGGGAGGCGGATACGAGCAGTACTTC. This encodes CSARDYAGGGYEQYF.